A selection of T cell receptor beta chains follows, all from one sample in a study of T cell repertoires in cytomegalovirus infection. Using its own MiXCR run on the reads, TCRdb lists one record per CDR3 protein. The table includes about 570,000 distinct CDR3 sequences, roughly 43% detected once. Their target antigens are unknown. The starting material was cultured PBMCs, obtained from culture after CMV antigen stimulation. These receptors all stem from a human donor in good health (CMV status not recorded). Some clones in this sample may be carry-over from other donors' samples. Both conserved end residues are part of each CDR3. D genes are given only for firm matches. Where a row states a size, it is once, few, many or the class of an expanded clone; other rows omit it.

.	TRBD1	TRBV12-3/TRBV12-4	TRBJ1-5	TGTGCCGCACAGGGGGATAATCAGCCCCAGCATTTT	CAAQGDNQPQHF
many	TRBD2	TRBV7-2	TRBJ2-2	TGTGCCAGCAGCGTACTAGCGGGAGGCATCGGGGAGCTGTTTTTT	CASSVLAGGIGELFF
.	.	TRBV3-1	TRBJ1-1	TGTGCCAGCAGCCAAATTGGGACAATTGAAGCTTTCTTT	CASSQIGTIEAFF
.	.	TRBV28	TRBJ1-5	TGTGCCAGCAGTTTACGGCAGGGATATCAGCCCCAGCATTTT	CASSLRQGYQPQHF
.	TRBD2	TRBV5-1	TRBJ2-1	TGCGCCAGCAGCGAACGGACTAGCGGGGGCGATTTAGGGCAGTTCTTC	CASSERTSGGDLGQFF
.	.	TRBV7-6	TRBJ2-5	TGTGCCAGCAGCTCCCGCGCACGGGCAGAGACCCAGTACTTC	CASSSRARAETQYF
.	TRBD1	TRBV27	TRBJ1-6	TGTGCCAGCAGAGTTGGACAGGGGAATTCACCCCTCCACTTT	CASRVGQGNSPLHF
.	.	TRBV20-1	TRBJ1-6	TGCAGTGCTAGAGATGGGGGGGCGACCTATAATTCACCCCTCCACTTT	CSARDGGATYNSPLHF
.	.	TRBV6-1	TRBJ2-1	TGTGCCAGCCGCGCTAGTTCCGGCAATGAGCAGTTCTTC	CASRASSGNEQFF
few	TRBD1	TRBV19	TRBJ1-1	TGTGCCAGTACCGGTGGACAGGGGGTATTGAACACTGAAGCTTTCTTT	CASTGGQGVLNTEAFF
.	.	TRBV7-6	TRBJ2-3	TGTACCAGCAGCCAAATGACAGCCACAGATACGCAGTATTTT	CTSSQMTATDTQYF
few	.	TRBV7-2	TRBJ2-1	TGTGCCAGCAGCTTTAACCGGGAAGGTGAGCAGTTCTTC	CASSFNREGEQFF
few	.	TRBV28	TRBJ1-4	TGTGCCAGCAGCCCACCCGGGTTGCGAGGTGAAAAACTGTTTTTT	CASSPPGLRGEKLFF
.	TRBD2	TRBV7-9	TRBJ2-3	TGTGCCAGCAGCCCCAGCGGGAGGGCAGATACGCAGTATTTT	CASSPSGRADTQYF
.	TRBD1	TRBV6-5	TRBJ1-3	TGTGCCAGCAGTTACTCGATCGAGGGGGCCTCTGGAAACACCATATATTTT	CASSYSIEGASGNTIYF
.	.	TRBV7-2	TRBJ1-5	TGTGCCAGCAGCTTAGCGCAGGGGTCACATCAGCCCCAGCATTTT	CASSLAQGSHQPQHF
many	.	TRBV7-2	TRBJ2-7	TGTGCCAGCGGAGCCAATCCCGGGGACTACGAGCAGTACTTC	CASGANPGDYEQYF
.	TRBD2	TRBV7-9	TRBJ2-1	TGTGCCAGCAGCCGTTCCGGGGGGGCCCTTGAGCAGTTCTTC	CASSRSGGALEQFF
few	.	TRBV11-2	TRBJ1-1	TGTGCCAGCAGCTTATATGTTGGGAGCACTGAAGCTTTCTTT	CASSLYVGSTEAFF
.	TRBD1	TRBV20-1	TRBJ2-7	TGCAGTGCTAGAGATCCGAGGGGACAGGGGGCTTACGAGCAGTACTTC	CSARDPRGQGAYEQYF
.	.	TRBV4-1	TRBJ2-3	TGCGCCAGTTCGCCAGCCCCACCCACAGATACGCAGTATTTT	CASSPAPPTDTQYF
few	TRBD2	TRBV20-1	TRBJ2-3	TGCAGTGCTAGAAGGGAGGGTAGCGGCACAGATACGCAGTATTTT	CSARREGSGTDTQYF
many	.	TRBV7-2	TRBJ2-3	TGTGCCAGCAGCTTAGCGGGGGGTACGGGGACAGATACGCAGTATTTT	CASSLAGGTGTDTQYF
.	.	TRBV12-3/TRBV12-4	TRBJ1-5	TGTGCCAGCAGTTCTGGAGCAGTCAATCAGCCCCAGCATTTT	CASSSGAVNQPQHF
.	TRBD2	TRBV7-2	TRBJ2-1	TGTGCCAGCAGCTGGGGTTGGGGGAGGGCCGGCAATGAGCAGTTCTTC	CASSWGWGRAGNEQFF
.	TRBD1	TRBV12-3/TRBV12-4	TRBJ1-2	TGTGCCAGCAGTTTAGACAGGGGGGATGGGGGCTATGGCTACACCTTC	CASSLDRGDGGYGYTF
.	TRBD2	TRBV5-1	TRBJ2-5	TGCGCCAGCACCCTAGCGGGGGGTCCAGAGACCCAGTACTTC	CASTLAGGPETQYF
.	TRBD1	TRBV6-5	TRBJ1-4	TGTGCCAGCAGCTCAGCCGGGACAGAAGGTGAAAAACTGTTTTTT	CASSSAGTEGEKLFF
.	.	TRBV12-3/TRBV12-4	TRBJ1-2	TGTGTCAGCAGGTCCAGTTGGAACTATGGCTACACCTTC	CVSRSSWNYGYTF
few	.	TRBV11-2	TRBJ2-6	TGTGCCAGCAGCTTACGTTGGGACGGAGCGGCTGGGGCCAACGTCCTGACTTTC	CASSLRWDGAAGANVLTF
.	TRBD1	TRBV7-8	TRBJ2-7	TGTGCCAGCAGCTTAGCGGGACAGGGGACTTCCTACGAGCAGTACTTC	CASSLAGQGTSYEQYF
few	TRBD2	TRBV7-2	TRBJ2-7	TGTGCCAGCAGGATGGGAGGGAGCTCCTACGAGCAGTACTTC	CASRMGGSSYEQYF
few	.	TRBV28	TRBJ1-2	TGTGCCAGCAGTTCGGGACGTGACTATGGTGGCTACACCTTC	CASSSGRDYGGYTF
.	.	TRBV12-3/TRBV12-4	TRBJ1-2	TGTGCCAGCAGTTCGCCAGGGGATGGCGGCTACACCTTC	CASSSPGDGGYTF
few	.	TRBV6-6	TRBJ2-2	TGTGCCAGCAGTTACTCTGGGGGTTCATTGGATACCGGGGAGCTGTTTTTT	CASSYSGGSLDTGELFF
.	.	TRBV7-4	TRBJ1-1	TGTGCCAGCAGCACCCAGGGGACGACTGAAGCTTTCTTT	CASSTQGTTEAFF
.	TRBD2	TRBV7-2	TRBJ2-7	TGTGCCAGCAGCTCCCTGAGGGGTGTGAGGCGGGGGAAGGGCGAGCAGTACTTC	CASSSLRGVRRGKGEQYF
.	.	TRBV6-2/TRBV6-3	TRBJ2-1	TGTGCCAGCAGTCCCCGGGACTCCCTCAATGAGCAGTTCTTC	CASSPRDSLNEQFF
.	.	TRBV12-3/TRBV12-4	TRBJ2-1	TGTGCCAGCAGTTTCCGGGCCCTGCAGGACGGTTCCTACAATGAGCAGTTCTTC	CASSFRALQDGSYNEQFF
many	.	TRBV7-8	TRBJ1-5	TGTGCCAGCAGCCACACCCCGCCCCGGCGCGACAATCAGCCCCAGCATTTT	CASSHTPPRRDNQPQHF
few	TRBD1	TRBV7-8	TRBJ2-2	TGTGCCAGCAGCTTAGCGCCGTCAGGGGGTAGCGGGGAGCTGTTTTTT	CASSLAPSGGSGELFF
few	.	TRBV10-3	TRBJ2-5	TGTGCCATCCTCGCGGGAGAGACCCAGTACTTC	CAILAGETQYF
.	.	TRBV23-1	TRBJ1-2	TGCGCCAGCAGTCACCACGACAGCGTGAGCCCTGGAGGCTACACCTTC	CASSHHDSVSPGGYTF
.	TRBD1	TRBV19	TRBJ2-7	TGTGCCAGTCGTCGGTTTCAGGGGGCAGAATACGAGCAGTACTTC	CASRRFQGAEYEQYF
.	.	TRBV29-1	TRBJ2-1	TGCAGCGTTGAAGTGTTGTACAATGAGCAGTTCTTC	CSVEVLYNEQFF